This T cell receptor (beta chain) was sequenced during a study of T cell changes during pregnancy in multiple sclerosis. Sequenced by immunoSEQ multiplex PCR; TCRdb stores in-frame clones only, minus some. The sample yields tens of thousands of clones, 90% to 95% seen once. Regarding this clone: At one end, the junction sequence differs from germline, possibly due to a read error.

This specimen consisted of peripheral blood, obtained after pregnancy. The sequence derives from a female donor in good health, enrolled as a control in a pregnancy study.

Written as DNA, the CDR3 is TGTGCTAGCAGCCAGGGACAGGGTGTTTACAATGAGCAGTTCTTC. Its translation is CASSQGQGVYNEQFF. The V call is TRBV7-7, the J call TRBJ2-1, with 9 nucleotides matching TRBD1. This CDR3 comprises 15 residues. Germline CDR1 SSHAT, CDR2 FNYEAQ (reference sequence). Looking up the rest from reference TRBV7-7 and TRBJ2-1 gives the full variable domain: GAGVSQSPRYKVTKRGQDVTLRCDPISSHATLYWYQQALGQGPEFLTYFNYEAQPDKSGLPSDRFSAERPEGSISTLTIQRTEQRDSAMYRCASSQGQGVYNEQFFGPGTRLTVL.